The 10 T cell receptor beta chains presented below share a single source sample, sequenced in a study of OX40 agonist ivuxolimab in advanced cancers. Clones were sequenced by immunoSEQ multiplex PCR, and TCRdb holds only the in-frame ones, with some missing. In the table there are under 60,000 clones, approximately 90% of which are singletons. The sample in question was CD4+ or CD8+ T cells sorted from blood, obtained in a trial of the OX40 agonist ivuxolimab. The origin of the receptors is an adult with an advanced solid tumor such as melanoma, head and neck, liver or kidney cancer.

This chain links TRBV18 with TRBJ1-1; 9 bases line up with TRBD1. This CDR3 is built from 16 residues. Germline CDR1 KGHSH, CDR2 LQKENI. V lost 3 bases, J lost 0 bases, and 5 bases stayed unmatched. Here the CDR3 reads CASSPDRGPMNTEAFF. DNA of the CDR3: TGTGCCAGCTCACCGGACAGGGGCCCCATGAACACTGAAGCTTTCTTT.

V and J are TRBV19 and TRBJ2-1, with D perhaps matching TRBD2 (5 bases). With 3 bases removed from V and 9 bases from J, the gap between germline ends came to 12 bases. This CDR3 region has 13 residues. Germline CDR1 is LNHDA and CDR2 is SQIVND (reference sequence). The CDR3 region is CASSIGVASEQFF. CDR3 nucleotide sequence: TGTGCCAGTAGTATCGGGGTAGCTAGTGAGCAGTTCTTC.

The sample holds one count of this clone. The chain joins TRBV29-1 to TRBJ2-3; the match to TRBD2 covers 8 bases. This CDR3 contains 17 residues. Germline V gene sequence: CDR1 SQVTM, CDR2 ANQGSEA. With V trimmed by 5 bases and J by 2 bases, 15 bases remained unmatched. The CDR3 region is CSVPGGAIAGITDTQYF. CDR3 nucleotides: TGCAGCGTTCCCGGGGGGGCAATAGCGGGGATCACAGATACGCAGTATTTT.

V gene TRBV14 combines with J gene TRBJ1-2; D ambiguous. Trimming pared 1 base from V and 0 bases from J, leaving 18 bases between. The CDR3 sequence is 18 residues long. Looked up from germline, CDR1 is SGHDN and CDR2 is FVKESK. CDR3 in amino acids: CASSQVAEAPQSNYGYTF. In DNA, the CDR3 is TGTGCCAGCAGCCAAGTCGCAGAGGCACCTCAATCTAACTATGGCTACACCTTC.

This clone occurred a few times. The rearrangement joins TRBV6-6 to TRBJ2-7; D is possibly TRBD1 or TRBD2 (5 bases each). This CDR3 is 16 amino acids long. Germline assignment: CDR1 MNHNY and CDR2 SVGAGI (reference sequence). Between the trimmed V and J ends, which lost 1 base and 5 bases, there was a span of 18 bases. CDR3 in amino acids: CASSYFRVGEIDEQYF. The CDR3 DNA sequence: TGTGCCAGCAGTTACTTTCGCGTGGGGGAGATTGACGAGCAGTACTTC.

The J gene is TRBJ1-6, the V gene TRBV4-2, with TRBD1 as a possible D gene (6 bases). V was cut by 5 bases and J by 10 bases, with 15 bases left in between. There are 14 residues in the CDR3. CDR1 LGHNA and CDR2 YNFKEQ come from the germline V gene. CDR3 amino acids: CASSWSGVNSPLHF. The CDR3, as DNA: TGTGCCAGCAGCTGGTCAGGGGTAAACTCACCCCTCCACTTT.

The chain is built from TRBV5-7 and TRBJ2-6; a possible D gene is TRBD1 (5 bases). TRBV5-7 is treated as an ORF (open reading frame) with a function not yet certain. There are 17 residues in the CDR3. Between the trimmed V and J ends, which lost 7 bases and 5 bases, there was a span of 22 bases. CDR3 in amino acids: CASLDIRVQSRANVLTF. CDR3 coding DNA: TGTGCCAGCTTGGACATTCGCGTACAAAGTCGGGCCAACGTCCTGACTTTC.

This chain uses TRBV7-2 with TRBJ2-7; 7 bases agree with TRBD2. CDR1 is SGHTA, CDR2 FQGNSA, per germline. The J segment lost 0 bases and the V segment lost 6 bases, leaving 8 bases of the junction unmatched. The CDR3 extends over 15 amino acids. Here the CDR3 DNA reads TGTGCCAGCAGTTTGCTAGCGGAGAGCTCCTACGAGCAGTACTTC. Its translation is CASSLLAESSYEQYF. Variable domain in full (rest from reference TRBV7-2 and TRBJ2-7): GAGVSQSPSNKVTEKGKDVELRCDPISGHTALYWYRQSLGQGLEFLIYFQGNSAPDKSGLPSDRFSAERTGGSVSTLTIQRTQQEDSAVYLCASSLLAESSYEQYFGPGTRLTVT.

The chain's CDR3 is CASSTPGGRAGETQYF. The CDR3 region has the DNA TGTGCCAGCAGCACTCCCGGTGGGAGGGCCGGGGAGACCCAGTACTTC. V and J are TRBV7-2 and TRBJ2-5; the match to TRBD2 covers 7 bases. CDR1 is SGHTA, CDR2 FQGNSA, per germline. The CDR3 has 16 amino acids. J was trimmed by 5 bases and V by 5 bases; bases with no gene match: 14.

The chain is built from TRBV2 and TRBJ1-4; a possible D gene is TRBD1 (5 bases). CDR3 size: 14 residues. Trimming stripped 5 bases from V and 8 bases from J, with 15 bases between. Germline CDR1 and CDR2: SNHLY and FYNNEI. For the CDR3, the DNA is TGTGCCAGCAGTCGGGACTCCCAGAGGGAAAAACTGTTTTTT. Protein: CASSRDSQREKLFF.